The T cell receptor (beta chain) described here comes from a study of CD8 T cells in Susac syndrome. Reverse transcription of about 0.5 to 1 ug RNA used random hexamers. Amplification of TCR beta CDR3 by immunoSEQ multiplex PCR spanned 54 Vbeta and 13 Jbeta. Each CDR3 protein is one row after TCRdb ran MiXCR on the immunoSEQ multiplex PCR reads. The sample shows about 85,000 distinct CDR3 sequences, about 95% of them seen only once. Fulfillment of recently defined diagnostic criteria for definite or probable disease was shown by the patients with Susac syndrome. Negative isolation was used for CD8+ and CD4+ T cells and FACS enrichment for TEMRA cells. The V and J ends lost 1 base and 3 bases respectively, with 13 bases between them. The CDR3 covers 15 residues. Germline V lookup: CDR1 SGHDT, CDR2 YYEEEE.

The source is a human donor with Susac syndrome. The sequenced sample was CD8+ T cells from PBMCs. V usage is TRBV5-6 and J usage is TRBJ1-2; D is uncertain. The CDR3 sequence is CASSLIEGLDYGYTF. DNA for the CDR3: TGTGCCAGCAGCTTGATTGAGGGTTTGGACTATGGCTACACCTTC. The full variable domain, completed using reference TRBV5-6 and TRBJ1-2, is DAGVTQSPTHLIKTRGQQVTLRCSPKSGHDTVSWYQQALGQGPQFIFQYYEEEERQRGNFPDRFSGHQFPNYSSELNVNALLLGDSALYLCASSLIEGLDYGYTFGSGTRLTVV.